This TCR beta chain stems from a study of blood T cell repertoires in COVID-19. CDR1 and CDR2 from the germline V gene are LNHDA and SQIVND (reference sequence). There are 13 residues in the CDR3. The V gene lost 5 bases and the J gene lost 4 bases, with 11 bases spanning the gap. Some clones are missing from TCRdb's copy, which holds only in-frame ones; the method was immunoSEQ multiplex PCR. The table records over 400,000 clones, roughly 89% of them present only once. This clone was seen a handful of times. Sequenced material: peripheral blood. This TCR came from a woman in her 50s with COVID-19, enrolled during active disease. The J gene is TRBJ1-1, the V gene TRBV19, with D tentatively TRBD1 (6 bases). The CDR3 is CASSSQGVTEAFF. The DNA of the CDR3 is TGTGCCAGTAGTTCACAGGGAGTCACTGAAGCTTTCTTT. The full variable domain, in which reference TRBV19 and TRBJ1-1 provide the parts outside the CDR3, is DGGITQSPKYLFRKEGQNVTLSCEQNLNHDAMYWYRQDPGQGLRLIYYSQIVNDFQKGDIAEGYSVSREKKESFPLTVTSAQKNPTAFYLCASSSQGVTEAFFGQGTRLTVV.